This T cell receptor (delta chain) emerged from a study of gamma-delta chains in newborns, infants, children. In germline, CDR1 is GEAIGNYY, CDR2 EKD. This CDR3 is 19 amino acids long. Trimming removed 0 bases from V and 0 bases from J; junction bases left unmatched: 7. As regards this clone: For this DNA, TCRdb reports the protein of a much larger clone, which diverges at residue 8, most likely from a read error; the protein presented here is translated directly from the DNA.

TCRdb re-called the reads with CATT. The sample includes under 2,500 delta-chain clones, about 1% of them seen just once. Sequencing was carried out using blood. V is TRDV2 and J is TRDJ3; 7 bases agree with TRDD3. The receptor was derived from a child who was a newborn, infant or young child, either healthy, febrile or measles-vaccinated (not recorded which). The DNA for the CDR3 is TGTGCCTGTGACACCGGGGGGATGCGACGCTCCTGGGACACCCGACAGATGTTTTTC. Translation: CACDTGGMRRSWDTRQMFF.